One and the same sample provided the 22 T cell receptor beta chains below, sequenced in a study of Graves' ophthalmopathy and Graves' hyperthyroidism. Amplification of the TCR beta CDR3 regions used RNA transcripts (as template). HTBI-primed first-round RT-PCR preceded second-round multiplex PCR. Using its own MiXCR run on the multiplex PCR reads, TCRdb lists one record per CDR3 protein. The data hold a few hundred thousand distinct CDR3 sequences, with around 20% observed a single time. The sequencing sample was made of peripheral blood. These receptors all stem from a woman between 18 and 29 years old with Graves' ophthalmopathy.

This clonotype was seen repeatedly, ten times or more. The V gene is TRBV12-3 or TRBV12-4, the J gene TRBJ1-1; D not resolved. The CDR3 has 16 residues. V was clipped by 0 bases and J by 3 bases, with 14 bases between them. The CDR3 coding sequence is TGTGCCAGCAGTTTAGCGCTTTCCGGTGTGCACACTGAAGCTTTCTTT. Translated, it gives CASSLALSGVHTEAFF.

This clonotype was counted a few times. The CDR3 region has the DNA TGTGCCAGCAGCCAAGATAGGACGATGCTAGCCAAAAACATTCAGTACTTC. It is translated as CASSQDRTMLAKNIQYF. The chain employs TRBV3-1 and TRBJ2-4; D is unresolved. CDR3 length: 17 residues. V lost 0 bases and J lost 0, with 12 bases in between. CDR1 and CDR2 from the germline V gene are LGHDT and YNNKEL (reference sequence).

This clonotype has a count of ten or more. The gene calls are TRBV2 and TRBJ2-7; 9 bases agree with TRBD1. The ends lost 8 bases at V and 1 base at J; junction bases unmatched: 15. Germline V lookup: CDR1 SNHLY, CDR2 FYNNEI. This CDR3 is 17 amino acids long. CDR3 nucleotide sequence: TGTGCCAGCTCTGGACAGGGGAAGCCGGTCGTGTCCTACGAGCAGTACTTC. Encoded protein: CASSGQGKPVVSYEQYF.

Many counts were recorded for this clonotype. J is TRBJ2-7 and V is TRBV7-2, with 7 bases matching TRBD2. Trimming cost V 3 bases and J 2 bases; bases outside gene matches: 7. This CDR3 comprises 15 residues. CDR1 and CDR2 from the germline V gene are SGHTA and FQGNSA. The CDR3 region is CASSFATSEPYEQYF. The CDR3 nucleotides read TGTGCCAGCAGCTTTGCTACTAGCGAACCCTACGAGCAGTACTTC.

This clonotype was counted at least ten times. The chain combines TRBV12-3 or TRBV12-4 with TRBJ1-6, with D unclear. The CDR3 spans 12 residues. Trimming left V 6 bases short and J 9 bases short, with 9 bases between. CDR3: CASRPSTSPLHF. For the CDR3, the DNA is TGTGCCAGCAGACCAAGTACTTCACCCCTCCACTTT.

The rearrangement joins TRBV12-3 or TRBV12-4 to TRBJ2-7; no reliable D call. The CDR3 has 14 amino acids. V lost 1 base to trimming and J lost 2 bases, with 9 bases between them. In DNA form, the CDR3 reads TGTGCCAGCAGTTTAGTTCCGGATACCTACGAGCAGTACTTC. It encodes CASSLVPDTYEQYF.

The chain uses TRBV7-2 and TRBJ1-2; D gene ambiguous. Germline assignment: CDR1 SGHTA and CDR2 FQGNSA. The CDR3 contains 13 residues. Trimming removed 2 bases at V and 5 bases at J, with 9 bases between. For the CDR3, the DNA is TGTGCCAGCAGCTTACGTTCAGAATATGGCTACACCTTC. Its protein is CASSLRSEYGYTF.

This clonotype was detected ten times or more. The chain employs TRBV9 and TRBJ2-5; tentatively, D is TRBD2 (7 bases). Germline V gives CDR1 SGDLS, CDR2 YYNGEE. V lost 4 bases and J 5 bases, leaving 15 bases between the germline ends. There are 14 residues in the CDR3. The CDR3 coding sequence is TGTGCCAGCAGCATGGGGGGGGCCAGGGAGACCCAGTACTTC. It specifies CASSMGGARETQYF.

This clonotype was recorded many times. V usage is TRBV6-2 or TRBV6-3 and J usage is TRBJ1-5, with a tentative D call TRBD1 (5 bases). Germline CDR1 is MNHEY and CDR2 is SVGEGT. V gave up 5 bases and J gave up 0 bases, with 14 bases separating them. The CDR3 extends over 16 amino acids. The CDR3 reads CASSPGGWGSNQPQHF. The CDR3 region has the DNA TGTGCCAGCAGTCCCGGGGGTTGGGGTAGCAATCAGCCCCAGCATTTT.

The chain links TRBV24-1 to TRBJ2-5; TRBD1 agrees at 7 bases. The V segment lost 4 bases and the J segment 3 bases; nucleotides outside the gene matches: 7. The CDR3 runs 15 residues. In germline, CDR1 is KGHDR, CDR2 SFDVKD. The CDR3 loop reads CATSDPTGTKETQYF. CDR3 nucleotide sequence: TGTGCCACCAGTGACCCGACAGGGACAAAAGAGACCCAGTACTTC.

This clonotype was seen many times. CDR3 bases: TGTGCCAGCAGCACCCTAACCTACGAGCAGTACTTC. Protein product: CASSTLTYEQYF. The J gene is TRBJ2-7, the V gene TRBV28; D not resolved. Trimming took off 6 bases at V and 2 bases at J, with 8 bases between the two ends. CDR3 length: 12 amino acids. The germline V gene has CDR1 MDHEN and CDR2 SYDVKM.

This clonotype was seen repeatedly, ten times or more. This sequence joins TRBV6-5 and TRBJ1-1; no clear D. The germline V and J ends were trimmed by 7 bases and 5 bases, with 17 bases remaining between them. Germline V gives CDR1 MNHEY, CDR2 SVGAGI. This CDR3 comprises 14 residues. The CDR3 here is CASTQGRRGTEAFF. In DNA, the CDR3 is TGTGCCAGCACCCAAGGACGGCGCGGGACTGAAGCTTTCTTT.

At least ten counts were recorded for this clonotype. J is TRBJ1-2 and V is TRBV7-2; 8 bases are a match to TRBD1. This CDR3 has 18 residues. The J segment lost 0 bases and the V segment lost 1 base, leaving 10 bases of the junction unmatched. Germline V CDR1 and CDR2: SGHTA, FQGNSA. The CDR3 DNA follows: TGTGCCAGCAGCTTAGTAGCGGGGGGGACAGGTGCTAACTATGGCTACACCTTC. Translating it yields CASSLVAGGTGANYGYTF.

This clonotype was detected ten times or more. The chain carries TRBV10-3 and TRBJ1-1, with a possible D match to TRBD1 (5 bases). This CDR3 has 13 residues. CDR1 and CDR2 (germline): ENHRY, SYGVKD. Trimming pared 6 bases from V and 6 bases from J, leaving 14 bases between. The CDR3 loop is CAISDGGVAEAFF. In DNA form, the CDR3 reads TGTGCCATCAGCGACGGGGGGGTCGCTGAAGCTTTCTTT.

This clonotype occurred many times. The gene calls are TRBV5-6 and TRBJ2-5; TRBD2 matches 13 bases. The CDR3 totals 17 residues. Trimming took 0 bases from V and 2 from J; bases not matched to a gene: 4. Germline CDR1 reads SGHDT; CDR2 reads YYEEEE. The CDR3 spells CASSLGGGLAGQETQYF. CDR3 sequence (DNA): TGTGCCAGCAGCTTGGGAGGGGGACTAGCGGGACAAGAGACCCAGTACTTC.

The sample holds many counts of this clonotype. The chain couples TRBV7-3 to TRBJ1-1; tentative D call: TRBD1 (5 bases). The CDR3 sequence is 18 residues long. Trimming removed 4 bases at V and 3 bases at J, with 24 bases between. The V gene's germline CDR1 is SGHTA and CDR2 FQGTGA. The CDR3 DNA is TGTGCCAGCAGCTCCGAGAGATCTCGGGGACTAGGGGACACTGAAGCTTTCTTT. It yields the protein CASSSERSRGLGDTEAFF.

This clonotype was picked up many times. V usage is TRBV9 and J usage is TRBJ2-6; D is ambiguous. Germline lookup yields CDR1 SGDLS and CDR2 YYNGEE. Trimming left V 4 bases short and J 2 bases short, with 13 bases between. CDR3 length: 16 residues. CDR3 DNA sequence: TGTGCCAGCAGCCCCCCCAGAAGTGCTGGGGCCAACGTCCTGACTTTC. Its protein is CASSPPRSAGANVLTF.

This clonotype was counted at least ten times. V usage is TRBV6-2 or TRBV6-3 and J usage is TRBJ2-7; D could derive from TRBD1 or TRBD2 (6 bases each). CDR3 length: 15 residues. V gave up 7 bases and J gave up 7 bases, with 23 bases separating them. In germline, CDR1 is MNHEY, CDR2 SVGEGT. CDR3 in DNA: TGTGCCAGCAAAGGACCGGGGGCAGGGACGTGGGAGCAGTACTTC. Residues: CASKGPGAGTWEQYF.

This clonotype was picked up many times. The CDR3 DNA reads as TGTGCCAGCGGGGGCCCCGGGCCTGAAGCTTTCTTT. Translating gives CASGGPGPEAFF. This chain links TRBV6-4 with TRBJ1-1; TRBD1 is a possible D gene (6 bases). Germline CDR1 and CDR2: MRHNA and SNTAGT. V was pared by 8 bases and J by 6 bases, with 13 bases between. The CDR3 has 12 amino acids.

The V and J genes are TRBV20-1 and TRBJ1-2; D remains ambiguous. V lost 5 bases and J lost 8, with 27 bases in between. The CDR3 sequence is 16 residues long. CDR1 is DFQATT and CDR2 is SNEGSKA in the germline V gene (reference sequence). This CDR3 reads CSAALMMDLWADGYTF. As DNA, the CDR3 is TGCAGTGCTGCCCTAATGATGGACCTTTGGGCGGACGGCTACACCTTC.

This clonotype was seen repeatedly, ten times or more. The chain uses TRBV28 and TRBJ2-7; D ambiguous. The CDR3 has 19 amino acids. V dropped 4 bases and J dropped 3 bases, with 28 bases sitting between them. CDR1 and CDR2 from the germline V gene are MDHEN and SYDVKM. The CDR3 reads CASSSSAVGIIALIYEQYF. CDR3 DNA: TGTGCCAGCAGTTCCTCCGCAGTGGGAATTATAGCCCTGATCTACGAGCAGTACTTC. Full variable domain (remainder filled in from reference TRBV28 and TRBJ2-7): DVKVTQSSRYLVKRTGEKVFLECVQDMDHENMFWYRQDPGLGLRLIYFSYDVKMKEKGDIPEGYSVSREKKERFSLILESASTNQTSMYLCASSSSAVGIIALIYEQYFGPGTRLTVT.

The table lists this clonotype with many counts. The chain combines TRBV7-9 with TRBJ1-1; D ambiguous. Germline V CDR1 and CDR2: SEHNR, FQNEAQ (reference sequence). The ends were cut back, 5 bases at V and 4 bases at J, with 11 bases in the middle. CDR3 length: 13 residues. For the CDR3, the DNA is TGTGCCAGCAGCCTCAACTTTGGCACTGAAGCTTTCTTT. Protein: CASSLNFGTEAFF.